Detailed here is one T cell receptor beta chain. Its target is not known. In the study's own analysis: Owing to the provision of junction-only sequences devoid of quality scores by immunoSEQ, filtering differed. This table comes from immunoSEQ multiplex PCR, and its TCRdb copy is limited to in-frame clones, with some not included. The V and J calls and the clone size are those of that table, but D and trimming were determined from the DNA. The sample carries roughly 760,000 clones, less than 85% recorded once. Subsets obtained from CD4+ cells comprised CD45RA+ naive and CD45RA-negative memory cells. The sample originates from a study of shared clonotypes between healthy human individuals. The wider study: CD4 naive and CD4 memory each took three plates per donor, while CD8 naive took two and CD8 memory one.

Regarding the study as a whole: Around 5% was the fraction of naive CD4 clonotypes found shared across several donors.

Sequencing input: memory CD4+ T cells sorted from blood. Subset described: CD45RA-negative fraction. The source is a woman aged 30 to 39 in good health.

This chain's CDR3 is CASSHSGRGRSYEQYF. CDR3 sequence (DNA): TGCGCCAGCAGCCATAGCGGCAGGGGGCGTTCCTACGAGCAGTACTTC. The V and J genes are TRBV4-1 and TRBJ2-7; 8 nucleotides agree with TRBD1. CDR3 length equals 16 residues. Germline V gene lookup returns CDR1 MGHRA and CDR2 YSYEKL. The ends lost 3 bases at V and 1 base at J; junction bases unmatched: 8.